This T cell receptor beta chain was identified in a study of blood T cell repertoires in COVID-19. Study-wide context: Some COVID-19 samples were acute and others convalescent; all came from the United States, Italy and Spain.

Produced via immunoSEQ multiplex PCR; TCRdb's table is partial and in-frame only. The repertoire holds under 300,000 clones, with about three quarters as singletons. J was trimmed by 3 bases and V by 0 bases; bases with no gene match: 4. In germline, CDR1 is SGHRS, CDR2 YFSETQ. There are 17 residues in the CDR3. This chain joins TRBV5-1 and TRBJ2-3; 13 bases are a match to TRBD2. This clonotype originated in a woman of 80 years or more with acute or convalescent COVID-19. The sample comprised peripheral blood. The CDR3 nucleotides read TGCGCCAGCAGCTTGGACCGACTAGCGGGGGGAACAGATACGCAGTATTTT. Its protein product is CASSLDRLAGGTDTQYF.